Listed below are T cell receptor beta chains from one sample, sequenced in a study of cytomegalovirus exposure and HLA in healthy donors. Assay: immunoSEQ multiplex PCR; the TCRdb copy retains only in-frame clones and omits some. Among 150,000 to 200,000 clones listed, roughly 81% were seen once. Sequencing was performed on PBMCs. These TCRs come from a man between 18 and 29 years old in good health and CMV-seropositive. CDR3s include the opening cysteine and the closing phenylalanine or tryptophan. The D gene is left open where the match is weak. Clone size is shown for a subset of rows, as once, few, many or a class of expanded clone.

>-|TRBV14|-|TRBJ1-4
TGTGCCAGCAGCCGACAGCCTGCAACTAATGAAAAACTGTTTTTT
CASSRQPATNEKLFF
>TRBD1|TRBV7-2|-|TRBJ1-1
TGTGCCAGCAGCCCACGGACAGGCCGGGAAGCTTTCTTT
CASSPRTGREAFF
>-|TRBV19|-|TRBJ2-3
TGTGCCAGTAGTAGGGGCAAAGGGGGGGCAACCGATACGCAGTATTTT
CASSRGKGGATDTQYF
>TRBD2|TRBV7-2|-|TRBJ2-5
TGTGCCAGCAGCTCCCAAGCCCTAACTAGCGGGACATTCCAGGGCCAGTACTTC
CASSSQALTSGTFQGQYF
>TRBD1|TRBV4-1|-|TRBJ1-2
TGCGCCAGCAGCCAAGTAGACAGGGATGGCTACACCTTC
CASSQVDRDGYTF
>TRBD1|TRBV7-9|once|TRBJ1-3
TGTGCCAGCGGACAGGGGTCTGGAAACACCATATATTTT
CASGQGSGNTIYF
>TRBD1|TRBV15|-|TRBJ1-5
TGTGCCACCAGCAGCAGACAGGGGTGGGACAATCAGCCCCAGCATTTT
CATSSRQGWDNQPQHF
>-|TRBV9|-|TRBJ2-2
TGTGCCAGCAGCCCTCCCGGAGTGGCCGGGGAGCTGTTTTTT
CASSPPGVAGELFF
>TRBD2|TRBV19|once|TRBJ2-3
TGTGCCAGTAGCAATGACCTGGGAGGGGACGATACGCAGTATTTT
CASSNDLGGDDTQYF
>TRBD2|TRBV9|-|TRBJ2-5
TGTGCCAGCAGCGTAGGGACTAGCGATTACCAAGAGACCCAGTACTTC
CASSVGTSDYQETQYF
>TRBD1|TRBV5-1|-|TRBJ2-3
TGCGCCAGCAGCCGGGACAGAAGCACAGATACGCAGTATTTT
CASSRDRSTDTQYF
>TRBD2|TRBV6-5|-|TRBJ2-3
TGTGCCAGCAGCCCCCCGGGAGGGCGTGGGACGCAGTATTTT
CASSPPGGRGTQYF
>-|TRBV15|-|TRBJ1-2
TGTGCCACCAGCGTTCGGCGGGGAAACTATGGCTACACCTTC
CATSVRRGNYGYTF
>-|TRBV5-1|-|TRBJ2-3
TGCGCCAGCAGCTATAGAGATACAGATACGCAGTATTTT
CASSYRDTDTQYF
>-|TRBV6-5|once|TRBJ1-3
TGTGCCAGCAGTTACGACTGGGTATCTGGAAACACCATATATTTT
CASSYDWVSGNTIYF
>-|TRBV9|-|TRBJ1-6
TGTGCCAGCAGCGTAGAGGGTCAGGGCTCACCCCTCCACTTT
CASSVEGQGSPLHF